This T cell receptor (beta chain) originates from a study of cytomegalovirus exposure and HLA in healthy donors. Study-wide background: In terms of ancestry, the Caucasian-associated cluster contained about four fifths of the approximately 380 genotyped donors.

V gave up 0 bases and J gave up 4 bases; unmatched junction bases: 11. The CDR3 runs 17 residues. In germline, CDR1 is LGHNA, CDR2 YSLEER. About this clone: What it binds is unknown.

Whole-study findings and limits: CMV serostatus was the sole immune exposure data available. Most of the TCR beta V segments (in an earlier analysis) were productive either about 90% or about 30% of the time. Per published reports, the classifier diagnosed cytomegalovirus status with high specificity and sensitivity.

The PCR had 60 Vbeta and 13 Jbeta primers. The repertoire was sequenced with immunoSEQ multiplex PCR; TCRdb's copy has only in-frame clones and lacks some. Of some 150,000 clones in the sample, more than 65% are singletons; the top ten hold 1.5% to 2%. V usage is TRBV4-3 and J usage is TRBJ1-2, with 7 bases aligning to TRBD1. The origin of this receptor is a young woman in good health and CMV-seronegative. The sample was PBMCs. The CDR3 spells CASSQDLREDRRYGYTF. In nucleotides, the CDR3 is TGCGCCAGCAGCCAAGATCTAAGGGAGGACAGGCGCTATGGCTACACCTTC.